This passage covers 20 T cell receptor beta chains from one sample sequenced in a study of T cell repertoires in cytomegalovirus infection. TCRdb ran MiXCR on the reads and lists one entry per CDR3 protein. The table includes roughly 920,000 distinct CDR3 sequences, roughly 30% detected once. Their cognate antigens are unknown. The source material was cultured CD8+ T cells from PBMCs, sampled from culture after CMV antigen stimulation. The receptor set was obtained from a human donor in good health (CMV status not recorded). Some clones in this sample may be carry-over from other donors' samples.

This clonotype came up a few times. The chain employs TRBV6-1 and TRBJ2-3; 10 nucleotides line up with TRBD1. The CDR3 covers 18 residues. The germline V gene has CDR1 MNHNS and CDR2 SASEGT. The J segment lost 6 bases and the V segment lost 7 bases, leaving 19 bases of the junction unmatched. In DNA, the CDR3 is TGTGCCAGCAATAAAGGTGTTGGACAGGGGGTAGCATCGGATACGCAGTATTTT. This translates into CASNKGVGQGVASDTQYF.

Comment on this clonotype: This clone may be a read error of a much larger clone one base away. V gene TRBV7-6 combines with J gene TRBJ2-1; TRBD1 is a possible D gene (6 bases). The CDR3 loop spans 15 amino acids. Germline-derived CDR1 and CDR2 are SGHVS and FNYEAQ. DNA of the CDR3: TGTGTCAGCAGCCCACAGGGCTCTAGCTACAATGAGCAGTTCTTC. It yields the protein CVSSPQGSSYNEQFF.

The chain links TRBV29-1 to TRBJ2-3; 14 nucleotides line up with TRBD2. Germline V gene lookup returns CDR1 SQVTM and CDR2 ANQGSEA. The CDR3 runs 15 residues. Trimming removed 6 bases from V and 6 bases from J; junction bases left unmatched: 8. CDR3 residues: CSVETSGGVGDTQYF. DNA of the CDR3: TGCAGCGTGGAGACTAGCGGGGGGGTGGGGGATACGCAGTATTTT.

Note on this clonotype: This sequence is one base from a far larger clone and is likely a read error. The chain recombines TRBV7-9 with TRBJ1-6, with 9 positions matching TRBD1. Germline lookup yields CDR1 SEHNR and CDR2 FQNEAQ (reference sequence). The CDR3 covers 14 residues. In DNA, the CDR3 is TGTACCAGCAGTCCGGGACAGGGAAATTCACCCCTCCACTTT. It translates to CTSSPGQGNSPLHF.

A note on this clonotype: With a much larger clone just one base away, this may be a read error. The chain joins TRBV19 to TRBJ1-1, with D perhaps TRBD1 (5 bases). The CDR3 runs 15 residues. Per the germline V gene, CDR1 is LNHDA and CDR2 is SQIVND (reference sequence). CDR3 residues: CASSILLGANTEAYF. CDR3 nucleotides: TGTGCCAGTAGTATTCTGCTCGGGGCGAACACTGAAGCTTACTTT.

This clonotype came up many times. The chain recombines TRBV7-9 with TRBJ2-1; D is uncertain. Trimming took 5 bases from V and 4 from J, leaving 15 bases between them. The CDR3 loop spans 15 amino acids. The germline gives CDR1 SEHNR, CDR2 FQNEAQ (reference sequence). CDR3 sequence (DNA): TGTGCCAGCAGCGTCAGCCGGGTCCCATACAATGAGCAGTTCTTC. Protein sequence: CASSVSRVPYNEQFF.

This clonotype has only a few counts. The chain couples TRBV2 to TRBJ2-3, with 8 bases identical to TRBD2. The CDR3 sequence is 13 residues long. J lost 2 bases, V lost 7 bases, and 2 bases had no gene match. Germline V CDR1 and CDR2: SNHLY, FYNNEI. The CDR3 sequence is CASTGGFTDTQYF. The CDR3 bases are TGTGCCAGCACGGGGGGGTTCACAGATACGCAGTATTTT.

This clonotype was seen many times. J is TRBJ2-3 and V is TRBV7-2; 11 bases are shared with TRBD2. Germline trimming cut 2 bases from V and 1 base from J; bases unmatched to any gene: 5. CDR1 is SGHTA and CDR2 is FQGNSA in the germline V gene. The CDR3 runs to 17 residues. The CDR3 loop reads CASSLNSGGARTDTQYF. The CDR3 bases are TGTGCCAGCAGCTTAAATAGCGGGGGGGCCCGCACAGATACGCAGTATTTT.

J is TRBJ2-1 and V is TRBV5-6; TRBD1 matches 7 bases. Germline V lookup: CDR1 SGHDT, CDR2 YYEEEE. V was clipped by 4 bases and J by 8 bases; unmatched bases: 3. CDR3 length: 12 residues. The CDR3 loop reads CASSTQGHEQFF. CDR3 DNA: TGTGCCAGCAGCACACAGGGGCATGAGCAGTTCTTC. Filled out from reference TRBV5-6 and TRBJ2-1, the complete variable domain reads DAGVTQSPTHLIKTRGQQVTLRCSPKSGHDTVSWYQQALGQGPQFIFQYYEEEERQRGNFPDRFSGHQFPNYSSELNVNALLLGDSALYLCASSTQGHEQFFGPGTRLTVL.

The genes are TRBV6-5 and TRBJ2-2; the D call may be TRBD1 or TRBD2 (5 bases each). V was pared by 2 bases and J by 7 bases, with 14 bases between. The CDR3 runs 15 residues. Germline V CDR1 and CDR2: MNHEY, SVGAGI. Here the CDR3 DNA reads TGTGCCAGCAGTTACGCTGGGGGATCGAGCGGGGAGCTGTTTTTT. This sequence encodes CASSYAGGSSGELFF.

V is TRBV7-4 and J is TRBJ1-1; 8 bases match TRBD1. The CDR3 has 16 amino acids. J lost 3 bases, V lost 2 bases, and 8 bases had no gene match. Germline loops: CDR1 SGHVT, CDR2 SQSDAQ. CDR3 loop: CASSLSPGQVYTEAFF. Here the CDR3 DNA reads TGTGCCAGCAGCTTAAGCCCGGGACAGGTCTACACTGAAGCTTTCTTT.

This clonotype has ten or more counts. The rearrangement joins TRBV12-3 or TRBV12-4 to TRBJ2-1, with 14 bases matching TRBD2. V gave up 3 bases and J gave up 6 bases; unmatched junction bases: 7. This CDR3 has 17 residues. CDR3 amino acids: CASSFRSGLAGGNEQFF. CDR3 nucleotide sequence: TGTGCCAGCAGTTTTCGATCAGGACTAGCGGGGGGCAATGAGCAGTTCTTC.

This clonotype was observed once. The gene calls are TRBV5-8 and TRBJ1-6, with TRBD1 matching 7 bases. CDR1 and CDR2 (germline): SGHTS, YDEGEE. CDR3 size: 16 residues. The V and J ends lost 0 bases and 6 bases, in that order; junction bases with no gene match: 6. CDR3 DNA: TGTGCCAGCAGCTTGGTTCAGGGACAGATTAATTCACCCCTCCACTTT. Amino acids: CASSLVQGQINSPLHF.

The CDR3 loop reads CASSHSGTSRVLHF. The CDR3 DNA is TGCGCCAGCAGCCACTCAGGGACGTCAAGGGTCCTCCACTTT. The V call is TRBV4-1, the J call TRBJ1-6, with D perhaps TRBD1 (5 bases). V gave up 3 bases and J gave up 15 bases, with 18 bases separating them. Germline V gene sequence: CDR1 MGHRA, CDR2 YSYEKL. There are 14 residues in the CDR3.

This clonotype was observed at least ten times. The rearrangement links TRBV7-8 to TRBJ2-1; 10 nucleotides line up with TRBD2. This CDR3 has 16 residues. V trimming: 2 bases; J trimming: 7 bases; junction bases outside the gene matches: 8. The germline CDR1 and CDR2 sequences are SGHVS and FQNEAQ. The CDR3 bases are TGTGCCAGCAGCTTAAACCCTGGACTAGCGGTAAATGAGCAGTTCTTC. Translating gives CASSLNPGLAVNEQFF.

This chain joins TRBV7-6 and TRBJ2-1, with D possibly TRBD1 on 5 matching bases. From germline, CDR1 is SGHVS and CDR2 FNYEAQ. The CDR3 covers 13 residues. V was shortened by 5 bases and J by 5 bases, with 10 bases between the two germline ends. In DNA, the CDR3 is TGTGCCAGCAGCCGTACAGGAGACAATGAGCAGTTCTTC. It encodes CASSRTGDNEQFF.

This clonotype was picked up many times. The V gene is TRBV7-6, the J gene TRBJ2-3; 10 nucleotides agree with TRBD2. V lost 3 bases and J lost 1; bases outside the gene matches: 4. The CDR3 extends over 16 amino acids. Germline assignment: CDR1 SGHVS and CDR2 FNYEAQ. CDR3 protein: CASSLGTSGGTDTQYF. The CDR3 DNA reads TGTGCCAGCAGCTTGGGTACTAGCGGGGGCACAGATACGCAGTATTTT.

This clonotype was seen ten or more times. The CDR3: CASSLGGFNEQFF. In DNA, the CDR3 is TGTGCCAGCAGCTTAGGGGGGTTCAATGAGCAGTTCTTC. This chain joins TRBV27 and TRBJ2-1; D may match TRBD1 or TRBD2 (6 bases each). V was trimmed by 6 bases and J by 6 bases, leaving 12 bases between them. Per germline, CDR1 MNHEY and CDR2 SMNVEV (reference sequence). The CDR3 has 13 amino acids.

This chain connects TRBV20-1 to TRBJ1-2, with D perhaps TRBD1 (5 bases). This CDR3 is built from 15 residues. V was pared by 0 bases and J by 3 bases, with 14 bases between. Germline values: CDR1 DFQATT, CDR2 SNEGSKA (reference sequence). CDR3 nucleotide sequence: TGCAGTGCTAGAGAAGACGGAAGGGGCGACTATGGCTACACCTTC. Amino acid sequence: CSAREDGRGDYGYTF.

This clonotype was detected many times. The chain has TRBV7-8 and TRBJ2-1; no definite D call. The germline gives CDR1 SGHVS, CDR2 FQNEAQ. V was pared by 4 bases and J by 6 bases, with 7 bases between. CDR3 length: 12 residues. Written as DNA, the CDR3 is TGTGCCAGCAGCTCCACCCCCAATGAGCAGTTCTTC. It yields the protein CASSSTPNEQFF.